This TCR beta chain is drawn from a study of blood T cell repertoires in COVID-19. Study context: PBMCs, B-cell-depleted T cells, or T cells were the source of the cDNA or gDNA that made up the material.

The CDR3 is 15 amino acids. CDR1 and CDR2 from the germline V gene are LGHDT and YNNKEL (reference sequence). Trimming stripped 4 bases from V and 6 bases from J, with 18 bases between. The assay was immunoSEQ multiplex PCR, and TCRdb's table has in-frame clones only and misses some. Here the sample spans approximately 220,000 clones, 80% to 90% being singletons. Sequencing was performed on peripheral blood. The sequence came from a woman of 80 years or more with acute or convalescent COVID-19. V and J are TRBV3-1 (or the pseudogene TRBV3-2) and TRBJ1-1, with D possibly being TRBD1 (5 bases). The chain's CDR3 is CASSPLVVGAAEAFF. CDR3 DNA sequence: TGTGCCAGCAGCCCGCTCGTCGTTGGGGCCGCTGAAGCTTTCTTT.